The 8 T cell receptor beta chains below all came from one sample that was sequenced in a study of shared clonotypes between healthy human individuals. Profiled with immunoSEQ multiplex PCR; TCRdb holds only in-frame clones, not every one. The sample consists of approximately 740,000 clones, about 74% of them appearing once. The specimen sequenced was memory CD4+ T cells sorted from blood. Subset meaning: CD45RA-negative fraction. The source is a woman aged 25 to 39 in good health.

This clone came up a few times. The rearrangement uses TRBV11-2 and TRBJ1-2; D gene uncertain. The CDR3 length is 14 residues. V lost 1 base to trimming and J lost 4 bases, with 10 bases between them. Germline-derived CDR1 and CDR2 are SGHAT and FQNNGV. The CDR3 DNA is TGTGCCAGCAGCTTAGTAGCCGGTGCCTATGGCTACACCTTC. Translating gives CASSLVAGAYGYTF.

The rearrangement joins TRBV20-1 to TRBJ2-3; D is undetermined. Germline V gives CDR1 DFQATT, CDR2 SNEGSKA (reference sequence). V was cut by 6 bases and J by 4 bases, with 8 bases left in between. The CDR3 is made up of 11 amino acids. Written as DNA, the CDR3 is TGCAGTGCCGCCCAGCCAGATACGCAGTATTTT. Translating it yields CSAAQPDTQYF.

Regarding this clone: In the same sample, other DNA sequences code for this CDR3. V and J are TRBV15 and TRBJ2-7, with D maybe TRBD1 (5 bases). The V end lost 1 base, the J end lost 5 bases, and 9 bases lay between the germline ends. Germline V gives CDR1 LNHNV, CDR2 YYDKDF (reference sequence). CDR3 length equals 13 residues. The DNA of the CDR3 is TGTGCCACCAGCAGAGGAAGGGGCGACGAGCAGTACTTC. Translated, it gives CATSRGRGDEQYF.

This chain connects TRBV5-1 to TRBJ2-5; D is undetermined. The germline gives CDR1 SGHRS, CDR2 YFSETQ. V dropped 0 bases and J dropped 5 bases, with 5 bases sitting between them. This CDR3 spans 12 amino acids. CDR3: CASSLGSETQYF. The CDR3 DNA sequence: TGCGCCAGCAGCTTGGGAAGCGAGACCCAGTACTTC.

The V and J genes are TRBV2 and TRBJ2-7; D not resolved. This CDR3 comprises 15 residues. V was pared by 7 bases and J by 6 bases, with 22 bases between. Germline values: CDR1 SNHLY, CDR2 FYNNEI. The CDR3 reads CASNDRTSPWGEQYF. CDR3 sequence (DNA): TGTGCCAGCAACGATCGGACGTCCCCATGGGGCGAGCAGTACTTC.

Written as DNA, the CDR3 is TGTGCCAGCAGTCTCCTTGCGGGAGGTTTCCACGAGCAGTACTTC. Translation: CASSLLAGGFHEQYF. The chain has TRBV27 and TRBJ2-7; 8 bases are shared with TRBD2. Germline V lookup: CDR1 MNHEY, CDR2 SMNVEV (reference sequence). V lost 5 bases, J lost 5 bases, and 11 bases stayed unmatched. This CDR3 has 15 residues.

The chain combines TRBV19 with TRBJ1-5, with D possibly TRBD1 on 6 matching bases. V dropped 6 bases and J dropped 4 bases, with 16 bases sitting between them. The length of the CDR3 is 15 residues. The germline gives CDR1 LNHDA, CDR2 SQIVND (reference sequence). CDR3 loop: CASRSVRTDNQPQHF. In nucleotides, the CDR3 is TGTGCCAGTAGGTCTGTCAGGACAGATAATCAGCCCCAGCATTTT. Drawing the rest from reference TRBV19 and TRBJ1-5, the complete variable domain is DGGITQSPKYLFRKEGQNVTLSCEQNLNHDAMYWYRQDPGQGLRLIYYSQIVNDFQKGDIAEGYSVSREKKESFPLTVTSAQKNPTAFYLCASRSVRTDNQPQHFGDGTRLSIL.

This clone was seen just once. The chain is built from TRBV14 and TRBJ2-7, with D possibly matching TRBD2 (7 bases). The CDR3 consists of 19 residues. CDR1 is SGHDN, CDR2 FVKESK, per germline. Trimming took 3 bases from V and 2 from J, leaving 26 bases between them. For the CDR3, the DNA is TGTGCCAGCAGCCACCATTCATTTGACCTCGGGGGGCCTACCTACGAGCAGTACTTC. Protein product: CASSHHSFDLGGPTYEQYF.